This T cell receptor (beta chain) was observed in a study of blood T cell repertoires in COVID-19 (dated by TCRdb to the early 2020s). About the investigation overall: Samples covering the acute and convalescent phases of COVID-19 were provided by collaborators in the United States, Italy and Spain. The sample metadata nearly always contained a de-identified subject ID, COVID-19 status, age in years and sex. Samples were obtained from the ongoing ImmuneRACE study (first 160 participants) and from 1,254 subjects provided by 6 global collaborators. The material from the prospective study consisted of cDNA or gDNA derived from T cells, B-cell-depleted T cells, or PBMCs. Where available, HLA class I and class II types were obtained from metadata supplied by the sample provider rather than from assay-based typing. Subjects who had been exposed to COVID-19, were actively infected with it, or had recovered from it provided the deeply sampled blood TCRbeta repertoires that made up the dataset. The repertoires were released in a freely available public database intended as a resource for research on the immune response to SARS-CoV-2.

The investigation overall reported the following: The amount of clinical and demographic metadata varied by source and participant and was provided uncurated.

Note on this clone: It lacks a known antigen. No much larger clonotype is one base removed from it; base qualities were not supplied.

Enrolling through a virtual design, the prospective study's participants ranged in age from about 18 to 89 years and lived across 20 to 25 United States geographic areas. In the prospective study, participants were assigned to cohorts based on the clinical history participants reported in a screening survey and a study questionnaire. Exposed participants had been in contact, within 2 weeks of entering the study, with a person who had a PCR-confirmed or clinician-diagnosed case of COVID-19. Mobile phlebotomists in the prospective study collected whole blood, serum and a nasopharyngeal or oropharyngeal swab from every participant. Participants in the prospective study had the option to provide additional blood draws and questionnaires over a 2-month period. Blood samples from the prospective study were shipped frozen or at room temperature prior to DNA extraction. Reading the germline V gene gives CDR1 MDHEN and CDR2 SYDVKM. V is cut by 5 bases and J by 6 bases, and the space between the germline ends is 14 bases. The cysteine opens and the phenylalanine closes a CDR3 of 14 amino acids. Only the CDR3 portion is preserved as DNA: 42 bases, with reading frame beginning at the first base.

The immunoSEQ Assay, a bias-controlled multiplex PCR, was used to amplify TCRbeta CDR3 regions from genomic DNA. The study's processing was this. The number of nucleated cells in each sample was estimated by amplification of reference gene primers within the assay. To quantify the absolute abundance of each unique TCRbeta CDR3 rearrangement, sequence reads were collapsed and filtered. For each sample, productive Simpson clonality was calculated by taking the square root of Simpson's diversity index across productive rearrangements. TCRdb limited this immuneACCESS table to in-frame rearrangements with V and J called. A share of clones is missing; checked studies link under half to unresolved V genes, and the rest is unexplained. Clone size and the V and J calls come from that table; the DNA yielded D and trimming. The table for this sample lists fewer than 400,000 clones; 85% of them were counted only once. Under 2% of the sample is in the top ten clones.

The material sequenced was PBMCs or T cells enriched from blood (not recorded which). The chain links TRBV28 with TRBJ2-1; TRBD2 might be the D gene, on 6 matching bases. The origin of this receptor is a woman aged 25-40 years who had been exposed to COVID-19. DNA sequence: TGTGCCAGCAGTGGGGGGAGGACTGTCAATGAGCAGTTCTTC. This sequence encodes CASSGGRTVNEQFF.